This T cell receptor (beta chain) originates from a study of cytomegalovirus exposure and HLA in healthy donors. The wider study: There were 70 million to 95 million unique TCRs (from HLA-typed donors) in an early data release.

Study-wide points: Generally TCR sequences proved uncommon, though certain public TCRs appeared in numerous donors. Sequencing probably produced one cluster of sequence variants that were highly shared.

Per the germline V gene, CDR1 is SGHTA and CDR2 is FQGNSA. The CDR3 runs to 13 residues. V was trimmed by 5 bases and J by 6 bases, leaving 11 bases between them. There are a few counts of this clone. What it recognizes is unknown. This PCR relied on a set of 60 Vbeta primers and 13 Jbeta primers. Assay: immunoSEQ multiplex PCR; the TCRdb copy retains only in-frame clones and omits some. The sample consists of fewer than 200,000 clones, roughly 74% of them appearing once. The origin of this receptor is a female donor in good health and CMV-seronegative. The chain joins TRBV7-2 to TRBJ1-5; the D gene is possibly TRBD1 (5 bases). The sequenced sample consisted of PBMCs. The CDR3: CASSPGMGQPQHF. Written as DNA, the CDR3 is TGTGCCAGCAGCCCAGGGATGGGTCAGCCCCAGCATTTT.